These 9 T cell receptor beta chains came from one sample sequenced in a study of T-cell reconstitution after alpha-beta-depleted transplantation in children. It was with unique molecular identifiers that the TCRbeta library was prepared. TCRdb reprocessed the PCR reads via MiXCR and lists one record per CDR3 protein. The sample records around 490,000 distinct CDR3 sequences, approximately 10% being singletons. The material was PBMCs, mostly from graft donor cells, obtained 180 days after TCRalphabeta/CD19-depleted stem cell transplant. Source of these receptors: a female patient aged 2-10 years who had a stem cell transplant for aplastic anemia, so the T cells may come from the graft donor.

This clonotype was counted between two and nine times. V gene TRBV4-3 combines with J gene TRBJ1-4; D gene ambiguous. Germline V CDR1 and CDR2: LGHNA, YSLEER. V was clipped by 0 bases and J by 3 bases, with 11 bases between them. The CDR3 is made up of 16 amino acids. CDR3 coding DNA: TGCGCCAGCAGCCAAGATTGGCAGTTCCCTAATGAAAAACTGTTTTTT. Protein product: CASSQDWQFPNEKLFF.

This rearrangement joins TRBV4-2 to TRBJ1-5; D is unresolved. Looked up from germline, CDR1 is LGHNA and CDR2 is YNFKEQ. V was pared by 6 bases and J by 2 bases, with 14 bases between. This CDR3 is built from 15 residues. The CDR3: CASRPGIAGNQPQHF. The CDR3 bases are TGTGCCAGCAGACCCGGGATTGCGGGCAATCAGCCCCAGCATTTT.

Remarks on this clonotype: A much more abundant neighbour one base away suggests this may be a read error. The gene calls are TRBV20-1 and TRBJ2-7; D uncertain. Per the germline V gene, CDR1 is DFQATT and CDR2 is SNEGSKA (reference sequence). The CDR3 is 12 residues long. Trimming removed 2 bases from V and 4 bases from J, with 9 bases in between. The CDR3 region is CSARQAWYEQYF. The CDR3 DNA reads TGCAGTGCTAGACAAGCATGGTACGAGCAGTACTTC.

Only a few counts were recorded for this clonotype. The CDR3 bases are TGCAGCGCCCGACAGCCCAATGAGCAGTTCTTC. Translation gives CSARQPNEQFF. The chain links TRBV29-1 to TRBJ2-1; possible D gene TRBD1, 5 bases. The CDR3 consists of 11 residues. Germline lookup yields CDR1 SQVTM and CDR2 ANQGSEA. Trimming took off 7 bases at V and 6 bases at J, with 10 bases between the two ends.

This clonotype showed up just a few times. The rearrangement uses TRBV6-1 and TRBJ2-1, with 10 bases matching TRBD2. V lost 6 bases and J lost 4; bases outside the gene matches: 6. This CDR3 is 15 amino acids long. The germline V gene has CDR1 MNHNS and CDR2 SASEGT. CDR3 nucleotides: TGTGCCAGCAGAAGGACTAGCGGTATGTACAATGAGCAGTTCTTC. Amino acids: CASRRTSGMYNEQFF.

This clonotype was seen many times. This chain links TRBV12-3 or TRBV12-4 with TRBJ2-2; 14 bases are a match to TRBD2. Germline trimming cut 6 bases from V and 5 bases from J; bases unmatched to any gene: 5. The CDR3 runs to 16 residues. For the CDR3, the DNA is TGTGCCAGCAGCCGTGGACTAGCGGGAGGAACCGGGGAGCTGTTTTTT. This gives the protein CASSRGLAGGTGELFF.

This clonotype was detected ten times or more. The chain is built from TRBV6-2 or TRBV6-3 and TRBJ2-7, with a possible D match to TRBD1 (6 bases). The germline V gene has CDR1 MNHEY and CDR2 SVGEGT. Trimming stripped 6 bases from V and 2 bases from J, with 17 bases between. CDR3 length equals 15 residues. The chain's CDR3 is CASRTRTAPAYEQYF. The CDR3 nucleotides are TGTGCCAGCAGAACCCGGACAGCCCCCGCCTACGAGCAGTACTTC.

This clonotype was observed many times. The rearrangement uses TRBV9 and TRBJ2-1; D unclear. Trimming shortened V by 0 bases and J by 0 bases, and 13 bases separated the two germline ends. The CDR3 runs 17 residues. The germline CDR1 and CDR2 sequences are SGDLS and YYNGEE. This chain's CDR3 is CASSVDVGISSYNEQFF. In nucleotides, the CDR3 is TGTGCCAGCAGCGTAGATGTGGGGATTAGCTCCTACAATGAGCAGTTCTTC.

The V call is TRBV20-1, the J call TRBJ2-5; TRBD2 might be the D (5 bases). V was clipped by 3 bases and J by 5 bases, with 13 bases between them. The CDR3 is made up of 13 amino acids. Germline assignment: CDR1 DFQATT and CDR2 SNEGSKA (reference sequence). The CDR3: CSASWLRGETQYF. In DNA form, the CDR3 reads TGCAGTGCTAGCTGGCTCCGAGGGGAGACCCAGTACTTC.